Listed below are T cell receptor beta chains from one sample, sequenced in a study of blood T cell repertoires in COVID-19. TCRdb's copy holds only in-frame clones and misses some; the assay was immunoSEQ multiplex PCR. The sample shows 85,000 to 95,000 clones, 75% to 90% of them seen only once. Sequencing input: peripheral blood. These receptors all come from a man aged 55 to 70 with COVID-19, enrolled during active disease. The CDR3 runs from the conserved cysteine through the conserved F or W. D genes are given only for firm matches. Size is stated for part of the rows, as once, few or many counts, or as a class when the clone is expanded.

d_gene	abundance	v_gene	j_gene	CDR3aa	CDR3nt
-	-	TRBV7-3	TRBJ1-5	CASSLTGWAGVRIYQPQHF	TGTGCCAGCAGCTTAACAGGATGGGCAGGGGTAAGGATCTATCAGCCCCAGCATTTT
TRBD1	-	TRBV6-2/TRBV6-3	TRBJ2-7	CASSRQGATEQYF	TGTGCCAGCAGCAGACAGGGGGCGACCGAGCAGTACTTC
-	-	TRBV30	TRBJ2-3	CAWMDKGIHTDTQYF	TGTGCCTGGATGGATAAGGGGATACACACAGATACGCAGTATTTT
TRBD2	-	TRBV5-4	TRBJ2-5	CASSLGLAGGPGEETQYF	TGTGCCAGCAGCTTGGGGCTAGCGGGAGGGCCAGGGGAAGAGACCCAGTACTTC
-	-	TRBV5-6	TRBJ2-3	CASSLSSGSDTQYF	TGTGCCAGCAGCTTGAGTTCGGGTTCAGATACGCAGTATTTT
-	-	TRBV28	TRBJ1-2	CASRAAGSYGYTF	TGTGCCAGCAGGGCGGCGGGGAGCTATGGCTACACCTTC
-	-	TRBV24-1	TRBJ1-2	CATSDFTGYGYTF	TGTGCCACCAGTGATTTTACAGGCTATGGCTACACCTTC
-	-	TRBV18	TRBJ2-6	CASSLTGIRSGANVLTF	TGTGCCAGCTCACTTACCGGGATCCGCTCTGGGGCCAACGTCCTGACTTTC
TRBD1	-	TRBV5-6	TRBJ2-1	CASTLLGDSLNEQFF	TGTGCCAGCACCCTACTGGGGGACAGCCTCAATGAGCAGTTCTTC
-	-	TRBV7-2	TRBJ2-1	CASSPDGAYNEQFF	TGTGCCAGCAGCCCAGACGGGGCCTACAATGAGCAGTTCTTC
-	-	TRBV9	TRBJ2-7	CASSSHKGGSPYEQYF	TGTGCCAGCAGCTCACACAAAGGGGGATCACCCTACGAGCAGTACTTC
-	-	TRBV5-1	TRBJ2-1	CASSSGGGRAQIRYNEQFF	TGCGCCAGCAGCTCAGGGGGCGGGAGGGCCCAAATTCGTTACAATGAGCAGTTCTTC
TRBD1	-	TRBV11-2	TRBJ2-4	CASSSRTGRSGIQYF	TGTGCCAGCAGCTCGAGGACAGGACGGTCAGGAATTCAGTACTTC
-	-	TRBV6-2/TRBV6-3	TRBJ1-1	CASSRPLTGLNTEAFF	TGTGCCAGCAGTCGACCTCTGACAGGATTGAACACTGAAGCTTTCTTT
TRBD2	-	TRBV5-1	TRBJ2-5	CASSFEAGLQETQYF	TGCGCCAGCAGCTTTGAAGCGGGGCTACAAGAGACCCAGTACTTC
-	-	TRBV3-1/TRBV3-2	TRBJ2-3	CASGALSTDTQYF	TGTGCCAGCGGAGCTTTGAGCACAGATACGCAGTATTTT
-	-	TRBV12-5	TRBJ1-2	CASGLVTGATGYTF	TGTGCTAGTGGTTTGGTGACAGGCGCTACTGGCTACACCTTC
-	-	TRBV6-2/TRBV6-3	TRBJ1-4	CASSHTGTANEKLFF	TGTGCCAGCAGTCATACAGGGACCGCTAATGAAAAACTGTTTTTT
-	-	TRBV5-4	TRBJ2-2	CASSLKTGRSSGELFF	TGTGCCAGCAGCCTTAAGACAGGGAGGAGCTCCGGGGAGCTGTTTTTT
TRBD1	-	TRBV7-9	TRBJ1-1	CASSSSRDRVPEAFF	TGTGCCAGCAGCTCCTCCCGAGACAGGGTGCCTGAAGCTTTCTTT
-	once	TRBV2	TRBJ2-1	CASSDFPASEEQFF	TGTGCCAGCAGTGACTTCCCTGCCTCCGAGGAGCAGTTCTTC
-	-	TRBV6-6	TRBJ1-6	CASSYGQGNSPLHF	TGTGCCAGCAGTTACGGCCAGGGCAATTCACCCCTCCACTTT
TRBD1	-	TRBV18	TRBJ2-2	CASSPWDSTGELFF	TGTGCCAGCTCACCCTGGGACAGCACCGGGGAGCTGTTTTTT
-	few	TRBV29-1	TRBJ1-6	CSAADSGSPLHF	TGCAGCGCGGCGGACAGCGGTTCACCCCTCCACTTT
TRBD1	-	TRBV18	TRBJ1-5	CASSPSTGHNQPQHF	TGTGCCAGCTCACCCTCGACAGGGCACAATCAGCCCCAGCATTTT
-	once	TRBV6-2/TRBV6-3	TRBJ2-7	CASSYGTRAEQYF	TGTGCCAGCAGTTACGGGACAAGGGCTGAGCAGTACTTC
-	-	TRBV19	TRBJ1-4	CASSTRGISTEKLFF	TGTGCCAGTAGTACCCGGGGGATCAGTACTGAAAAACTGTTTTTT
TRBD2	-	TRBV15	TRBJ2-1	CATSRGAGADNEQFF	TGTGCCACCAGCAGAGGGGCGGGAGCAGACAATGAGCAGTTCTTC
-	-	TRBV11-2	TRBJ2-1	CASSGDGEDEQFF	TGTGCCAGCAGTGGGGACGGGGAGGATGAGCAGTTCTTC
-	-	TRBV28	TRBJ1-2	CATVQLSLNYGYTF	TGTGCCACCGTACAGCTTTCCCTTAACTATGGCTACACCTTC
-	-	TRBV24-1	TRBJ1-1	CATSVPGTRTEAFF	TGTGCCACCAGTGTTCCCGGGACTCGCACTGAAGCTTTCTTT
-	-	TRBV5-8	TRBJ1-5	CASAPGRQPQHF	TGTGCCAGCGCACCAGGGCGGCAGCCCCAGCATTTT
-	once	TRBV7-9	TRBJ2-5	CASSRGRGLEETQYF	TGTGCCAGCAGCCGTGGTAGGGGTCTGGAAGAGACCCAGTACTTC
TRBD1	once	TRBV5-5	TRBJ1-5	CASSSTPPQTGTVVNQPQHF	TGTGCCAGCAGCTCAACCCCACCACAAACCGGGACAGTTGTCAATCAGCCCCAGCATTTT
-	-	TRBV6-2/TRBV6-3	TRBJ2-7	CASSLFVEYEQYF	TGTGCCAGCAGTTTATTTGTTGAGTACGAGCAGTACTTC
-	-	TRBV19	TRBJ1-1	CASSIGLMNTEAFF	TGTGCCAGTAGTATTGGACTGATGAACACTGAAGCTTTCTTT
TRBD1	once	TRBV28	TRBJ1-1	CASSSQTGDGTEAFF	TGTGCCAGCAGTTCCCAGACAGGGGACGGGACTGAAGCTTTCTTT
TRBD2	-	TRBV18	TRBJ2-1	CASSPPATWGRGDEQFF	TGTGCCAGCTCACCACCGGCTACATGGGGGAGGGGCGATGAGCAGTTCTTC
TRBD1	few	TRBV13	TRBJ2-7	CASSPGQDISYEQYF	TGTGCCAGCAGCCCGGGACAGGACATCTCCTACGAGCAGTACTTC
-	-	TRBV7-2	TRBJ1-4	CASSPTGSTNEKLFF	TGTGCCAGCAGCCCGACAGGCTCAACTAATGAAAAACTGTTTTTT
TRBD1	-	TRBV11-3	TRBJ2-7	CASRGRDRSYEQYF	TGTGCCAGCAGGGGTCGGGACAGATCCTACGAGCAGTACTTC
TRBD2	-	TRBV11-3	TRBJ2-1	CASSLTSGIYNEQFF	TGTGCCAGCAGCTTGACTAGCGGGATTTACAATGAGCAGTTCTTC
TRBD1	few	TRBV5-5	TRBJ1-2	CASSLAPGQVLGTF	TGTGCCAGCAGCTTGGCACCGGGACAGGTCTTGGGCACCTTC
TRBD2	-	TRBV4-2	TRBJ2-2	CASSHKTGGTGELFF	TGTGCCAGCAGCCATAAGACGGGAGGGACCGGGGAGCTGTTTTTT
TRBD1	-	TRBV6-2/TRBV6-3	TRBJ1-5	CASSYAGVRGLGQPQHF	TGTGCCAGCAGTTATGCAGGGGTGAGGGGGCTGGGGCAGCCCCAGCATTTT